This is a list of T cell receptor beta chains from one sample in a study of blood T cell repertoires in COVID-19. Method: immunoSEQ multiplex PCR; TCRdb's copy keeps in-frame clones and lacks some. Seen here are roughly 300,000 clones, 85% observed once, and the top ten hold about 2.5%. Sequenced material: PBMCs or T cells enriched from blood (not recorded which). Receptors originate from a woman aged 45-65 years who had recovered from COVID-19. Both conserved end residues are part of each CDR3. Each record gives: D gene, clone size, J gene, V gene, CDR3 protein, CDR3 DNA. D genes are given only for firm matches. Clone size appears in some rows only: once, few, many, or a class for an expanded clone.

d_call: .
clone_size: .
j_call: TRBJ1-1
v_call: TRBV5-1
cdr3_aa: CASSVTRAMNTEAFF
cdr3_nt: TGCGCCAGCAGCGTGACCAGGGCGATGAACACTGAAGCTTTCTTT

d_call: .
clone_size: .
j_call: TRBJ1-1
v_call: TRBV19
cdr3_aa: CATQFNPEAFF
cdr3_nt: TGTGCCACCCAGTTTAACCCTGAAGCTTTCTTT

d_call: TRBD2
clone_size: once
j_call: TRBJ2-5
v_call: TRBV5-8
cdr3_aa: CASSSGLAGEETQYF
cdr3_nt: TGTGCCAGCAGCTCGGGACTAGCGGGAGAAGAGACCCAGTACTTC

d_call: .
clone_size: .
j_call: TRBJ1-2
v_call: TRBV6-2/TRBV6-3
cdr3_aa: CASSKQVYYGYTF
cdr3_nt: TGTGCCAGCAGTAAACAGGTTTACTATGGCTACACCTTC

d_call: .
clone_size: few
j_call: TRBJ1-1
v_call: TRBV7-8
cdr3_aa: CASSATVNTEAFF
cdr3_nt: TGTGCCAGCAGCGCAACAGTGAACACTGAAGCTTTCTTT

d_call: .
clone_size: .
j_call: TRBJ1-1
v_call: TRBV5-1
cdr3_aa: CASSLAGTTEAFF
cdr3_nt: TGCGCCAGCAGCTTGGCGGGTACCACTGAAGCTTTCTTT

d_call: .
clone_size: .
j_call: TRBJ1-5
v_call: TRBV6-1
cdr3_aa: CASSEARVRQPQHF
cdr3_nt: TGTGCCAGCAGTGAAGCGCGGGTTAGACAGCCCCAGCATTTT

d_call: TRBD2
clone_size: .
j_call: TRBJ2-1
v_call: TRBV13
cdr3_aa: CASSLVTSGGSYNEQFF
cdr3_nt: TGTGCCAGCAGCTTAGTTACTAGCGGGGGTTCCTACAATGAGCAGTTCTTC

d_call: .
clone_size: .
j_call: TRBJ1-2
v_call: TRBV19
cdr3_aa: CASRPTAGDYGYTF
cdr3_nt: TGTGCCAGTAGGCCGACCGCTGGAGACTATGGCTACACCTTC

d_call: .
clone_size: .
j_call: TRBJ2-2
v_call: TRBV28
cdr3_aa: CASKRQYTGELFF
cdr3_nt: TGTGCCAGCAAGAGACAATACACCGGGGAGCTGTTTTTT

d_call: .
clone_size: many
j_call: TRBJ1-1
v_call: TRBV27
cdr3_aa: CASSSAGSTNTEAFF
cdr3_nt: TGTGCCAGCAGTTCTGCGGGTTCGACGAACACTGAAGCTTTCTTT

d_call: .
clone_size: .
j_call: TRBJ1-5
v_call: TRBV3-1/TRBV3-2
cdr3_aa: CASSQGPGGNQPQHF
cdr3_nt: TGTGCCAGCAGCCAAGGGCCAGGGGGCAATCAGCCCCAGCATTTT

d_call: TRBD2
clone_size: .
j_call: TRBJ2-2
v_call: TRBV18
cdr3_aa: CASSFPSGGTGELFF
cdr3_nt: TGTGCCAGCTCATTCCCTAGCGGGGGCACCGGGGAGCTGTTTTTT